This entry lists 14 T cell receptor beta chains sequenced from one sample in a study of cytomegalovirus exposure and HLA in healthy donors. Amplification used 60 Vbeta primers and 13 Jbeta primers. Only in-frame clones appear in the TCRdb table, and some are missing; sequencing was by immunoSEQ multiplex PCR. The repertoire has about 160,000 clones, 76% of them found once; the top ten carry around 0.71%. What was sequenced was PBMCs. Source of these receptors: a female donor in good health and CMV-seronegative.

J is TRBJ2-1 and V is TRBV10-2, with D perhaps TRBD1 (7 bases). V gave up 8 bases and J gave up 6 bases, with 14 bases separating them. The CDR3 spans 13 residues. Germline V gene data show CDR1 as WSHSY and CDR2 as SAAADI. CDR3 bases: TGCGCCAGCTTTCAGGGGGGTCGCAATGAGCAGTTCTTC. Protein: CASFQGGRNEQFF.

V usage is TRBV10-3 and J usage is TRBJ2-7, with D possibly being TRBD1 (7 bases). There are 12 residues in the CDR3. Germline lookup yields CDR1 ENHRY and CDR2 SYGVKD. V was cut by 8 bases and J by 4 bases, with 12 bases left in between. CDR3 loop: CAIGGTVYEQYF. The CDR3 DNA is TGTGCCATCGGGGGGACAGTTTACGAGCAGTACTTC.

As for this clone: The junction departs from the called germline gene at one end, perhaps through a read error. This chain links TRBV5-4 with TRBJ2-5, with 8 bases that match TRBD1. Germline values: CDR1 SGHNT, CDR2 YYREEE (reference sequence). The CDR3 runs 14 residues. Here the CDR3 DNA reads TGTGCCAGCAGCCCCTCACAGGGGGTGGCGGCCCAGAACTTC. This sequence encodes CASSPSQGVAAQNF.

This sequence joins TRBV10-2 and TRBJ2-2, with 14 bases fitting TRBD2. Germline CDR1 reads WSHSY; CDR2 reads SAAADI. With V trimmed by 6 bases and J by 5 bases, 2 bases remained unmatched. The CDR3 covers 15 residues. Written as DNA, the CDR3 is TGCGCCAGCAGGGGACTAGCGGGGGATACCGGGGAGCTGTTTTTT. Amino acids: CASRGLAGDTGELFF.

The rearrangement joins TRBV2 to TRBJ1-2; D gene ambiguous. Trimming left V 2 bases short and J 7 bases short, with 11 bases between. The CDR3 loop spans 13 amino acids. Looked up from germline, CDR1 is SNHLY and CDR2 is FYNNEI. The DNA of the CDR3 is TGTGCCAGCAGTGAATACAGCTCCGGTGGCTACACCTTC. As protein: CASSEYSSGGYTF.

In its sample, this clone was seen a few times. The rearrangement links TRBV7-8 to TRBJ1-1; D gene unclear. This CDR3 has 14 amino acids. Germline CDR1 is SGHVS and CDR2 is FQNEAQ. V was trimmed by 4 bases and J by 4 bases, leaving 13 bases between them. CDR3 protein: CASSSTGGSTEAFF. CDR3 DNA sequence: TGTGCCAGCAGCTCGACGGGAGGGAGCACTGAAGCTTTCTTT.

V is TRBV19 and J is TRBJ2-1; TRBD1 agrees at 7 bases. V gave up 5 bases and J gave up 4 bases; unmatched junction bases: 11. CDR1 and CDR2 from the germline V gene are LNHDA and SQIVND (reference sequence). The CDR3 length is 16 residues. CDR3 in amino acids: CASSDLTGKKYNEQFF. The CDR3 DNA sequence: TGTGCCAGTAGTGACCTGACAGGGAAAAAGTACAATGAGCAGTTCTTC.

V usage is TRBV19 and J usage is TRBJ2-2, with 10 bases fitting TRBD1. The CDR3 runs 16 residues. Germline CDR1 and CDR2: LNHDA and SQIVND (reference sequence). Losses at the gene ends were 4 bases for V and 7 bases for J; bases not matched to a gene: 9. This chain's CDR3 is CASSTSGTGVLGELFF. CDR3 DNA: TGTGCCAGTAGTACTTCTGGGACAGGGGTCCTCGGGGAGCTGTTTTTT. The full variable domain, its missing parts supplied by reference TRBV19 and TRBJ2-2, is DGGITQSPKYLFRKEGQNVTLSCEQNLNHDAMYWYRQDPGQGLRLIYYSQIVNDFQKGDIAEGYSVSREKKESFPLTVTSAQKNPTAFYLCASSTSGTGVLGELFFGEGSRLTVL.

The CDR3 loop is CASSVRPSGGESSYEQYF. DNA for the CDR3: TGTGCCAGCAGCGTTCGGCCTAGCGGGGGGGAAAGCTCCTACGAGCAGTACTTC. This chain uses TRBV9 with TRBJ2-7; 12 bases agree with TRBD2. Germline assignment: CDR1 SGDLS and CDR2 YYNGEE. The junction had 9 bases not matched to a gene; V was cut back by 2 bases and J by 0 bases. This CDR3 comprises 18 residues.

The chain joins TRBV28 to TRBJ1-5; perhaps TRBD1 as D (6 bases). CDR1 MDHEN and CDR2 SYDVKM come from the germline V gene. The CDR3 consists of 15 residues. Trimming took off 8 bases at V and 5 bases at J, with 19 bases between the two ends. The CDR3 DNA reads TGTGCCAGCCAGCCATCGTGGCAGGGGTATCAGCCCCAGCATTTT. Its translation: CASQPSWQGYQPQHF. The variable domain in full, with the rest retrieved from reference TRBV28 and TRBJ1-5, is DVKVTQSSRYLVKRTGEKVFLECVQDMDHENMFWYRQDPGLGLRLIYFSYDVKMKEKGDIPEGYSVSREKKERFSLILESASTNQTSMYLCASQPSWQGYQPQHFGDGTRLSIL.

As for this clone: The germline gene is not matched at one end of the junction; a read error may be the cause. The rearrangement uses TRBV7-9 and TRBJ2-6, with a possible D match to TRBD1 (5 bases). Germline values: CDR1 SEHNR, CDR2 FQNEAQ (reference sequence). This CDR3 has 15 amino acids. The CDR3 here is CASSVSNSGANGLTF. The CDR3 DNA sequence: TGTGCCAGCAGCGTCTCGAACTCTGGGGCCAACGGCCTGACTTTC. Full variable domain (outside the CDR3, taken from reference TRBV7-9 and TRBJ2-6): DTGVSQNPRHKITKRGQNVTFRCDPISEHNRLYWYRQTLGQGPEFLTYFQNEAQLEKSRLLSDRFSAERPKGSFSTLEIQRTEQGDSAMYLCASSVSNSGANGLTFGAGSRLTVL.

The V gene is TRBV5-4, the J gene TRBJ2-3; 9 bases agree with TRBD2. Germline assignment: CDR1 SGHNT and CDR2 YYREEE (reference sequence). With V trimmed by 2 bases and J by 1 base, 8 bases remained unmatched. CDR3 length: 17 residues. In DNA form, the CDR3 reads TGTGCCAGCAGCTTAGGCGGGGGGGCCTGGGGCACAGATACGCAGTATTTT. Encoded protein: CASSLGGGAWGTDTQYF.

The V gene is TRBV18, the J gene TRBJ2-1, with 8 nucleotides matching TRBD1. Germline CDR1 KGHSH, CDR2 LQKENI. J was trimmed by 10 bases and V by 4 bases; bases with no gene match: 6. The CDR3 runs 13 residues. The CDR3 DNA follows: TGTGCCAGCTCACGGATTGACAGGGGCGAGCAGTTCTTC. As protein: CASSRIDRGEQFF.

V is TRBV7-2 and J is TRBJ1-2; the D gene is possibly TRBD1 (5 bases). Germline V CDR1 and CDR2: SGHTA, FQGNSA. V shed 3 bases and J shed 8 bases, with 13 bases lying between them. The CDR3 is 13 residues long. The CDR3 sequence: CASSLGGMGGYTF. CDR3 sequence (DNA): TGTGCCAGCAGCTTGGGGGGGATGGGAGGCTACACCTTC.